A selection of T cell receptor beta chains follows, all from one sample in a study of T-cell reconstitution after alpha-beta-depleted transplantation in children. A single record per CDR3 protein comes from TCRdb applying MiXCR to the PCR reads. The repertoire holds roughly 610,000 distinct CDR3 sequences, with roughly a tenth as singletons. This material consisted of PBMCs from the stem cell graft donor, taken from the stem cell graft. These TCRs come from a human donor who donated a stem cell graft to a child with acute myeloid leukemia. Both conserved end residues are part of each CDR3.

v_gene: TRBV6-1; CDR3aa: CASSVSGRGNTGELFF
v_gene: TRBV2; CDR3aa: CASNRDTNEKLFF
v_gene: TRBV7-3; CDR3aa: CASSVRGAGGNTQYF
v_gene: TRBV20-1; CDR3aa: CSAREAHQREQYF
v_gene: TRBV19; CDR3aa: CASSTGPYNEQFF
v_gene: TRBV6-2/TRBV6-3; CDR3aa: CASRPTRLVPGTDTQYF
v_gene: TRBV11-2; CDR3aa: CASSSGGYLAKNIQYF
v_gene: TRBV5-1; CDR3aa: CASSLGPGTTGNEQFF
v_gene: TRBV12-3/TRBV12-4; CDR3aa: CASSPLAGGGEQFF
v_gene: TRBV18; CDR3aa: CASSPPPGTYEQYF
v_gene: TRBV10-3; CDR3aa: CAISESARRAFYGYTF
v_gene: TRBV2; CDR3aa: CASSERGQGPLREQYF
v_gene: TRBV7-2; CDR3aa: CASSLWAGGYEQYF
v_gene: TRBV11-2; CDR3aa: CASRAQGFYGYTF
v_gene: TRBV27; CDR3aa: CASSFRSSLSATGTDTQYF
v_gene: TRBV20-1; CDR3aa: CSAREGLAGVGDTQYF
v_gene: TRBV6-2/TRBV6-3; CDR3aa: CASSYFSTGRTEAFF
v_gene: TRBV2; CDR3aa: CASRIRGPNTEAFF
v_gene: TRBV29-1; CDR3aa: CSVEDRTSSDTQYF
v_gene: TRBV7-3; CDR3aa: CASSLTSGSFNEQFF
v_gene: TRBV7-2; CDR3aa: CASSPGFSTDTQYF
v_gene: TRBV30; CDR3aa: CAWSVQYNEQFF
v_gene: TRBV29-1; CDR3aa: CSVVGLSTEKNIQYF
v_gene: TRBV7-2; CDR3aa: CASSLWSEAFF
v_gene: TRBV20-1; CDR3aa: CSATDSRGANVLTF
v_gene: TRBV4-1; CDR3aa: CASSQPGLASTQYF
v_gene: TRBV24-1; CDR3aa: CATKGENNEQFF
v_gene: TRBV20-1; CDR3aa: CSAPQGAAAYEQYF
v_gene: TRBV4-2; CDR3aa: CASSQEFENTIYF
v_gene: TRBV7-8; CDR3aa: CASSSPGGSTKWEQFF
v_gene: TRBV10-3; CDR3aa: CAISASHLNTGELFF
v_gene: TRBV27; CDR3aa: CASSPDIGWYGYTF
v_gene: TRBV7-7; CDR3aa: CASSLCHRGGEGEKLFF
v_gene: TRBV7-2; CDR3aa: CASSLSYHEQYF
v_gene: TRBV6-2/TRBV6-3; CDR3aa: CASSYIISPPKAGSNDNEQFF
v_gene: TRBV20-1; CDR3aa: CSATFSGLEQFF
v_gene: TRBV7-2; CDR3aa: CASSSGVFSNTEAFF
v_gene: TRBV18; CDR3aa: CASSPDRTEQYF
v_gene: TRBV27; CDR3aa: CASSLGQGAEQFF
v_gene: TRBV6-4; CDR3aa: CASSVTSYKGNEQFF
v_gene: TRBV2; CDR3aa: CASRTATGQPQHF
v_gene: TRBV6-2/TRBV6-3; CDR3aa: CASSYHKQGAQPQHF
v_gene: TRBV11-1; CDR3aa: CASSLERVPEQFF
v_gene: TRBV29-1; CDR3aa: CSVSTLEAFF
v_gene: TRBV28; CDR3aa: CASSFRGELDTQYF
v_gene: TRBV7-3; CDR3aa: CASSLTAPSNTEAFF
v_gene: TRBV20-1; CDR3aa: CSARGRLPSHEQFF
v_gene: TRBV30; CDR3aa: CAWSALVETQYF
v_gene: TRBV12-3/TRBV12-4; CDR3aa: CASSPRGSGANVLTF
v_gene: TRBV5-1; CDR3aa: CASSSGLAENTGELFF
v_gene: TRBV7-8; CDR3aa: CASRPRGQRAYEQYF
v_gene: TRBV27; CDR3aa: CASSLLPTGSIYNEQFF
v_gene: TRBV7-2; CDR3aa: CASSPYRDRSYEQYF
v_gene: TRBV5-1; CDR3aa: CASRTTGGQETQYF
v_gene: TRBV6-1; CDR3aa: CASRALANNEQFF
v_gene: TRBV4-3; CDR3aa: CASSQEGATNEKLFF
v_gene: TRBV7-2; CDR3aa: CASTIGGGHGYTF
v_gene: TRBV2; CDR3aa: CASSVLGGETQYF